The sequence of this T cell receptor beta chain was determined in a study of tumor and adjacent non-tumor tissue in lung cancer. V was pared by 7 bases and J by 3 bases, with 13 bases between. The germline CDR1 and CDR2 sequences are LNHDA and SQIVND (reference sequence). The CDR3 totals 13 residues. As to this clonotype: A read error is likely, as this CDR3 ends without the conserved phenylalanine or tryptophan.

No cell sorting was done before RNA was extracted from the tissue. TCRbeta libraries were built with three rounds of nested PCR, modified from ARM-PCR. Each CDR3 protein is one row after TCRdb ran MiXCR on the multiplex PCR reads. The sample consists of 78,000 or so distinct CDR3 sequences, around 85% of them appearing once. This rearrangement joins TRBV19 to TRBJ2-7; no clear D gene. The sequence came from a woman in her 50s with non-small cell lung cancer. What was sequenced was lung tumor tissue. CDR3 DNA: TGTGCCAGTAATATCGGCCTAGACTACGAGCAGTACTCC. Protein product: CASNIGLDYEQYS.